The clone carrying this T cell receptor beta chain was counted ten times or more. Antigen: not known. V shed 2 bases, J shed 4 bases, and the junction held 9 bases outside the gene matches. Germline V gives CDR1 SGHRS, CDR2 YFSETQ. The length of the CDR3 is 16 residues. The sample belongs to a study of CD8 T cells in ankylosing spondylitis. Study conclusions and caveats: It appeared that ankylosing spondylitis blood was characterized by a TCR beta motif of under ten highly homologous variants. Significantly higher representation of disease-linked clones was reported for matched ankylosing spondylitis synovial fluid.

One entry per CDR3 protein, called by TCRdb with MiXCR from the 5' RACE reads. The table includes under 150,000 distinct CDR3 sequences, over 7% detected once. This receptor was obtained from a male donor with ankylosing spondylitis or in good health (not recorded which). Sequencing input: blood, either unsorted or a sorted T cell fraction (not recorded which). The chain combines TRBV5-1 with TRBJ2-7; 10 nucleotides align to TRBD2. The CDR3, as DNA: TGCGCCAGCAGCTTCAATCGCCTAGCGGGAGTATACGAGCAGTACTTC. As protein: CASSFNRLAGVYEQYF.